The next 32 T cell receptor beta chains were all read from a single sample in a study of cytomegalovirus exposure and HLA in healthy donors. Use of 60 Vbeta and 13 Jbeta primers characterized the PCR. The method was immunoSEQ multiplex PCR; TCRdb's version includes in-frame clones alone and lacks a portion of them. The sample has around 130,000 clones, approximately 80% seen once; the top ten hold less than 3.5%. The sequenced material came from PBMCs. The origin of the receptors is a man in his forties or fifties in good health and CMV-seronegative.

V and J are TRBV5-4 and TRBJ2-5, with 11 bases identical to TRBD2. Germline lookup yields CDR1 SGHNT and CDR2 YYREEE (reference sequence). After removal of 0 bases from V and 4 bases from J, the junction contained 5 bases not matched to a gene. The CDR3 sequence is 16 residues long. CDR3 in amino acids: CASSLATSGVGETQYF. CDR3 DNA sequence: TGTGCCAGCAGCTTGGCGACTAGCGGGGTAGGAGAGACCCAGTACTTC.

The chain recombines TRBV27 with TRBJ2-5, with 10 bases that match TRBD1. V lost 7 bases, J lost 2 bases, and 1 base stayed unmatched. The CDR3 is 13 amino acids. CDR1 and CDR2 (germline): MNHEY, SMNVEV (reference sequence). The CDR3: CASMDRGQETQYF. The CDR3 DNA reads TGTGCCAGCATGGACAGGGGGCAAGAGACCCAGTACTTC.

J is TRBJ1-5 and V is TRBV5-3, with a weak D call TRBD1 (6 bases). TRBV5-3 is reported as an ORF; its role is uncertain. The CDR3 sequence is 15 residues long. V was cut by 4 bases and J by 0 bases, with 11 bases left in between. The CDR3 DNA sequence: TGTGCCAGAAGCCTCGGACAGCTTAGCAATCAGCCCCAGCATTTT. Encoded protein: CARSLGQLSNQPQHF.

The gene calls are TRBV7-2 and TRBJ2-1; 7 nucleotides align to TRBD2. The CDR3 covers 15 residues. Germline trimming cut 5 bases from V and 3 bases from J; bases unmatched to any gene: 7. Germline V gene sequence: CDR1 SGHTA, CDR2 FQGNSA. Here the CDR3 reads CASSPKAGSYNEQFF. The CDR3 nucleotides are TGTGCCAGCAGCCCTAAAGCGGGGAGCTACAATGAGCAGTTCTTC.

The genes are TRBV30 and TRBJ2-1; maybe TRBD2 (7 bases). V was clipped by 0 bases and J by 2 bases, with 14 bases between them. The CDR3 loop spans 16 amino acids. Germline V gives CDR1 GTSNPN, CDR2 SVGIG (reference sequence). For the CDR3, the DNA is TGTGCCTGGAGTGTAGGCGTCGGGGGGCCCTACAATGAGCAGTTCTTC. Its protein is CAWSVGVGGPYNEQFF.

J is TRBJ2-5 and V is TRBV7-9; 7 bases are shared with TRBD1. V dropped 5 bases and J dropped 7; count of bases not matched to a gene: 16. The length of the CDR3 is 16 residues. Germline CDR1 and CDR2: SEHNR and FQNEAQ (reference sequence). CDR3 bases: TGTGCCAGCAGCCCGGGACAGTCAGTCATTCCGTGGACCCAGTACTTC. Its protein product is CASSPGQSVIPWTQYF.

The chain combines TRBV7-9 with TRBJ2-3, with D possibly matching TRBD2 (6 bases). The length of the CDR3 is 14 residues. Germline CDR1 reads SEHNR; CDR2 reads FQNEAQ (reference sequence). With 3 bases removed from V and 0 bases from J, the gap between germline ends came to 7 bases. The CDR3 region is CASSLGTSTDTQYF. The CDR3, as DNA: TGTGCCAGCAGCTTGGGGACTAGCACAGATACGCAGTATTTT.

The rearrangement uses TRBV5-5 and TRBJ1-1; 7 bases match TRBD1. The germline V gene has CDR1 SGHKS and CDR2 YYEKEE (reference sequence). This CDR3 is built from 13 residues. Trimming removed 1 base from V and 6 bases from J; junction bases left unmatched: 3. The CDR3 spells CASSLSGQSEAFF. The CDR3 DNA follows: TGTGCCAGCAGCTTGTCGGGACAGTCTGAAGCTTTCTTT.

The chain recombines TRBV20-1 with TRBJ1-1; D is uncertain. With 5 bases removed from V and 3 bases from J, the gap between germline ends came to 7 bases. CDR3 size: 11 residues. CDR1 is DFQATT, CDR2 SNEGSKA, per germline (reference sequence). Here the CDR3 reads CSAGQYTEAFF. CDR3 DNA: TGCAGTGCTGGCCAGTACACTGAAGCTTTCTTT.

The gene calls are TRBV6-6 and TRBJ1-2; weak D call: TRBD1 (5 bases). Trimming pared 6 bases from V and 4 bases from J, leaving 15 bases between. The CDR3 is 14 residues long. Per the germline V gene, CDR1 is MNHNY and CDR2 is SVGAGI (reference sequence). For the CDR3, the DNA is TGTGCCAGCAGCTTCCCACAGGCGAGCTATGGCTACACCTTC. It encodes CASSFPQASYGYTF.

The genes are TRBV2 and TRBJ1-5; the D is unclear. Germline V gene data show CDR1 as SNHLY and CDR2 as FYNNEI. This CDR3 region has 15 residues. Trimming removed 6 bases at V and 0 bases at J, with 12 bases between. The CDR3 sequence: CASSQQRGSNQPQHF. CDR3 nucleotide sequence: TGTGCCAGCAGCCAGCAGCGGGGTAGCAATCAGCCCCAGCATTTT.

The chain links TRBV27 to TRBJ1-2; the D gene is possibly TRBD1 (6 bases). V was pared by 4 bases and J by 4 bases, with 16 bases between. The CDR3 is made up of 15 amino acids. The germline gives CDR1 MNHEY, CDR2 SMNVEV (reference sequence). CDR3 DNA sequence: TGTGCCAGCAGTTCGCCGGACAGAGCGCCCTATGGCTACACCTTC. As protein: CASSSPDRAPYGYTF.

V gene TRBV9 combines with J gene TRBJ1-3; 8 bases match TRBD1. Germline assignment: CDR1 SGDLS and CDR2 YYNGEE. The CDR3 loop spans 17 amino acids. The trim removed 7 bases at V and 3 bases at J, leaving 15 bases unmatched. As DNA, the CDR3 is TGTGCCAGCTCCGAGTCCCCTCAGGGGGCCTTTGGAAACACCATATATTTT. It codes for CASSESPQGAFGNTIYF.

The rearrangement links TRBV4-3 to TRBJ2-7, with a weak D call TRBD1 (6 bases). CDR3 length: 13 amino acids. The V end lost 5 bases, the J end lost 7 bases, and 15 bases lay between the germline ends. The germline V gene has CDR1 LGHNA and CDR2 YSLEER. The DNA of the CDR3 is TGCGCCAGCAGCGCTCGACAGGCCGGGGAGCAGTACTTC. Translation: CASSARQAGEQYF.

The chain joins TRBV9 to TRBJ2-3, with D possibly being TRBD2 (7 bases). Trimming cost V 3 bases and J 0 bases, with 14 bases left between them. This CDR3 is built from 16 residues. Germline V gene lookup returns CDR1 SGDLS and CDR2 YYNGEE. CDR3 sequence: CASSDERGHSTDTQYF. The CDR3 DNA reads TGTGCCAGCAGCGATGAGCGGGGACATAGCACAGATACGCAGTATTTT.

This chain connects TRBV9 to TRBJ1-2; TRBD1 matches at 9 bases. This CDR3 has 14 residues. J lost 8 bases, V lost 0 bases, and 5 bases had no gene match. The V gene's germline CDR1 is SGDLS and CDR2 YYNGEE. The CDR3 DNA reads TGTGCCAGCAGCGTAGGACAGGGGGTGAGCGGCTACACCTTC. Translating gives CASSVGQGVSGYTF.

This chain connects TRBV5-1 to TRBJ2-5; 9 nucleotides agree with TRBD1. This CDR3 has 14 residues. Germline V lookup: CDR1 SGHRS, CDR2 YFSETQ. V trimming: 3 bases; J trimming: 4 bases; junction bases outside the gene matches: 4. CDR3 amino acids: CASSWQDRGETQYF. As DNA, the CDR3 is TGCGCCAGCAGCTGGCAGGACAGGGGAGAGACCCAGTACTTC.

This clone was recorded only once. The chain joins TRBV9 to TRBJ2-5, with TRBD2 as a possible D gene (5 bases). The CDR3 runs to 16 residues. V was cut by 0 bases and J by 1 base, with 13 bases left in between. CDR1 SGDLS and CDR2 YYNGEE come from the germline V gene. The CDR3 loop reads CASSVAASGAQETQYF. DNA for the CDR3: TGTGCCAGCAGCGTAGCTGCAAGCGGTGCCCAAGAGACCCAGTACTTC.

The chain couples TRBV4-1 to TRBJ2-1; the match to TRBD2 covers 10 bases. With V trimmed by 3 bases and J by 5 bases, 4 bases remained unmatched. The CDR3 covers 15 residues. CDR1 is MGHRA, CDR2 YSYEKL, per germline. The CDR3, as DNA: TGCGCCAGCAGCCACCTAGCGGGGGCAGACAATGAGCAGTTCTTC. Translated: CASSHLAGADNEQFF.

This clone was recorded only once. This sequence joins TRBV7-2 and TRBJ1-4, with TRBD1 identical over 8 bases. Trimming removed 2 bases from V and 5 bases from J; junction bases left unmatched: 4. CDR1 SGHTA and CDR2 FQGNSA come from the germline V gene. The CDR3 is 15 amino acids. CDR3 amino acids: CASSLQGAPNEKLFF. The CDR3 bases are TGTGCCAGCAGCTTACAGGGGGCGCCGAATGAAAAACTGTTTTTT.

The chain has TRBV27 and TRBJ1-6; weak D call: TRBD1 (6 bases). The CDR3 consists of 17 residues. The ends were cut back, 2 bases at V and 9 bases at J, with 20 bases in the middle. Germline V gene data show CDR1 as MNHEY and CDR2 as SMNVEV (reference sequence). CDR3 DNA sequence: TGTGCCAGCAGTTTACTTCTACAGGGTCCCCGGCGTTCACCCCTCCACTTT. Protein product: CASSLLLQGPRRSPLHF.

The chain employs TRBV7-9 and TRBJ1-2, with D uncertain. Germline V gene sequence: CDR1 SEHNR, CDR2 FQNEAQ (reference sequence). The V gene lost 5 bases and the J gene lost 4 bases, with 14 bases spanning the gap. The CDR3 loop spans 14 amino acids. Here the CDR3 reads CASSRGGSGYGYTF. The CDR3 DNA is TGTGCCAGCAGCCGGGGAGGGTCTGGCTATGGCTACACCTTC. Full variable domain (remainder filled in from reference TRBV7-9 and TRBJ1-2): DTGVSQNPRHKITKRGQNVTFRCDPISEHNRLYWYRQTLGQGPEFLTYFQNEAQLEKSRLLSDRFSAERPKGSFSTLEIQRTEQGDSAMYLCASSRGGSGYGYTFGSGTRLTVV.

The CDR3 sequence: CASSLTVPDTQYF. CDR3 nucleotides: TGTGCCAGCAGCTTGACAGTCCCAGATACGCAGTATTTT. This chain joins TRBV7-2 and TRBJ2-3; D perhaps matches TRBD1 (5 bases). The germline V gene has CDR1 SGHTA and CDR2 FQGNSA. The CDR3 sequence is 13 residues long. Trimming cost V 3 bases and J 4 bases, with 8 bases left between them.

This rearrangement joins TRBV5-1 to TRBJ1-5; D unclear. The length of the CDR3 is 14 residues. The germline V gene encodes CDR1 SGHRS and CDR2 YFSETQ. V was shortened by 4 bases and J by 4 bases, with 12 bases between the two germline ends. CDR3 residues: CASSEGGGNQPQHF. DNA of the CDR3: TGCGCCAGCAGCGAGGGAGGTGGGAATCAGCCCCAGCATTTT.

This rearrangement joins TRBV25-1 to TRBJ1-6, with D maybe TRBD1 (5 bases). This CDR3 is 15 amino acids long. CDR1 is MGHDK and CDR2 is SYGVNS in the germline V gene. V lost 6 bases, J lost 7 bases, and 16 bases lay in between. CDR3 nucleotide sequence: TGTGCCAGCAGCCCAAGGAACAAGGGGAATTCACCCCTCCACTTT. It is translated as CASSPRNKGNSPLHF.

V is TRBV7-3 and J is TRBJ2-1, with 11 bases lining up with TRBD2. This CDR3 is built from 15 residues. J was trimmed by 5 bases and V by 6 bases; bases with no gene match: 6. Germline V gene lookup returns CDR1 SGHTA and CDR2 FQGTGA. CDR3 sequence reads: CASSRTSGGNNEQFF. The CDR3 DNA sequence: TGTGCCAGCAGTCGTACTAGCGGGGGTAACAATGAGCAGTTCTTC. The whole variable domain, remainder taken from reference TRBV7-3 and TRBJ2-1, is GAGVSQTPSNKVTEKGKYVELRCDPISGHTALYWYRQSLGQGPEFLIYFQGTGAADDSGLPNDRFFAVRPEGSVSTLKIQRTERGDSAVYLCASSRTSGGNNEQFFGPGTRLTVL.

The chain is built from TRBV14 and TRBJ2-1; D perhaps matches TRBD2 (6 bases). CDR3 size: 21 residues. V was trimmed by 5 bases and J by 1 base, leaving 30 bases between them. Looked up from germline, CDR1 is SGHDN and CDR2 is FVKESK. CDR3 sequence (DNA): TGTGCCAGCAGCTCAATAGGTCGGAGGGTGGAAAAGACACAGTCCTACAATGAGCAGTTCTTC. Its translation: CASSSIGRRVEKTQSYNEQFF.

The rearrangement uses TRBV5-1 and TRBJ2-1, with 10 bases identical to TRBD2. The CDR3 sequence is 16 residues long. The V and J ends lost 6 bases and 4 bases, in that order; junction bases with no gene match: 10. The germline V gene has CDR1 SGHRS and CDR2 YFSETQ. The CDR3 region has the DNA TGCGCCAGCACAGACCTGAGCGGGGGGGTATACAATGAGCAGTTCTTC. Amino acids: CASTDLSGGVYNEQFF.

This clone has a single count. The rearrangement links TRBV9 to TRBJ2-7, with D possibly matching TRBD1 (5 bases). Germline V CDR1 and CDR2: SGDLS, YYNGEE. The CDR3 length is 15 residues. V lost 4 bases to trimming and J lost 9 bases, with 23 bases between them. The CDR3 sequence is CASSPLETAPLGQYF. CDR3 coding DNA: TGTGCCAGCAGCCCCCTGGAGACAGCTCCTCTGGGGCAGTACTTC.

This chain joins TRBV5-4 and TRBJ2-7; D perhaps matches TRBD1 (6 bases). There are 14 residues in the CDR3. The germline CDR1 and CDR2 sequences are SGHNT and YYREEE (reference sequence). V shed 4 bases and J shed 4 bases, with 15 bases lying between them. In DNA form, the CDR3 reads TGTGCCAGCAGCCACGGAGACAGGATATACGAGCAGTACTTC. Its protein product is CASSHGDRIYEQYF.

The chain joins TRBV18 to TRBJ2-5; 7 bases fit TRBD2. The CDR3 totals 12 residues. Germline-derived CDR1 and CDR2 are KGHSH and LQKENI. With 3 bases clipped from V and 11 bases from J, the junction kept 6 bases outside the gene matches. CDR3 sequence: CASSPVAGEQYF. CDR3 nucleotides: TGTGCCAGCTCACCGGTGGCGGGGGAGCAGTACTTC.

This chain joins TRBV7-9 and TRBJ2-1; TRBD2 matches 7 bases. After removal of 1 base from V and 1 base from J, the junction contained 7 bases not matched to a gene. CDR1 and CDR2 from the germline V gene are SEHNR and FQNEAQ (reference sequence). The CDR3 runs 17 residues. The DNA of the CDR3 is TGTGCCAGCAGCTTAGGGGGTCTGGGGGGGTCCTACAATGAGCAGTTCTTC. It is translated as CASSLGGLGGSYNEQFF.